Shown below are 19 T cell receptor beta chains from a single sample sequenced in a study of blood T cell repertoires in COVID-19 (dated by TCRdb to the early 2020s). Receptors were amplified or captured by the immunoSEQ multiplex PCR assay. The table comes from immuneACCESS by way of TCRdb, which keeps in-frame sequences with V and J called. Part of the clones is missing from these tables; in studies checked, under half for an unresolved V gene and the rest for unknown reasons. This sample has 150,000 to 200,000 clones in its table, and around 84% of those were observed once. The ten biggest clones cover approximately 8% of the sample. Specimen: PBMCs or T cells enriched from blood (not recorded which). The receptor source for this set is a woman in her forties or fifties who had recovered from COVID-19.

The V and J genes are TRBV4-2 and TRBJ1-5; D call uncertain. Trimming left V 3 bases short and J 7 bases short, with 10 bases between. The CDR3 loop spans 13 amino acids. The germline V gene encodes CDR1 LGHNA and CDR2 YNFKEQ. CDR3: CASSQEEDQPQHF. The CDR3 coding sequence is TGTGCCAGCAGCCAGGAGGAGGACCAGCCCCAGCATTTT.

J is TRBJ2-2 and V is TRBV24-1; the D gene is possibly TRBD2 (5 bases). The V end lost 5 bases, the J end lost 6 bases, and 9 bases lay between the germline ends. There are 13 residues in the CDR3. Per germline, CDR1 KGHDR and CDR2 SFDVKD. CDR3 amino acids: CATSGEGAGELFF. In nucleotides, the CDR3 is TGTGCCACCAGTGGTGAGGGCGCCGGGGAGCTGTTTTTT.

V gene TRBV7-9 combines with J gene TRBJ2-2; maybe TRBD1 (6 bases). Trimming cost V 5 bases and J 5 bases, with 12 bases left between them. The CDR3 spans 14 residues. Germline-derived CDR1 and CDR2 are SEHNR and FQNEAQ (reference sequence). The CDR3 DNA is TGTGCCAGCAGCGGGGGCTTAGGGACCGGGGAGCTGTTTTTT. It encodes CASSGGLGTGELFF. The entire variable domain, with the rest obtained from reference TRBV7-9 and TRBJ2-2, is as follows: DTGVSQNPRHKITKRGQNVTFRCDPISEHNRLYWYRQTLGQGPEFLTYFQNEAQLEKSRLLSDRFSAERPKGSFSTLEIQRTEQGDSAMYLCASSGGLGTGELFFGEGSRLTVL.

The chain links TRBV28 to TRBJ1-2; 11 nucleotides align to TRBD1. V was pared by 9 bases and J by 2 bases, with 8 bases of the junction left unmatched. The germline V gene has CDR1 MDHEN and CDR2 SYDVKM. The CDR3 runs to 15 residues. CDR3 sequence: CASGTGGSGNYGYTF. Written as DNA, the CDR3 is TGTGCCAGTGGGACAGGGGGAAGTGGAAACTATGGCTACACCTTC.

The rearrangement links TRBV6-1 to TRBJ2-2; D is unclear. With 2 bases removed from V and 0 bases from J, the gap between germline ends came to 10 bases. Germline V gene lookup returns CDR1 MNHNS and CDR2 SASEGT. The CDR3 is 16 residues long. Here the CDR3 DNA reads TGTGCCAGCAGTGAACGAGGCGGTACGAACACCGGGGAGCTGTTTTTT. Protein sequence: CASSERGGTNTGELFF.

V usage is TRBV7-9 and J usage is TRBJ2-7; TRBD2 agrees at 12 bases. The CDR3 contains 17 residues. Germline lookup yields CDR1 SEHNR and CDR2 FQNEAQ (reference sequence). Unmatched junction bases numbered 8, after V lost 3 bases and J lost 2 bases. CDR3 region: CASSFTSGGPRAYEQYF. The CDR3 DNA follows: TGTGCCAGCAGCTTTACTAGCGGGGGGCCTAGGGCCTACGAGCAGTACTTC.

The V gene is TRBV5-1, the J gene TRBJ2-2, with 8 bases aligning to TRBD1. The V gene's germline CDR1 is SGHRS and CDR2 YFSETQ. V shed 5 bases and J 4 bases; nucleotides not matched to a gene: 7. The CDR3 spans 15 residues. The CDR3 nucleotides are TGCGCCAGCAGAGACAGGGGTGGAGGCACCGGGGAGCTGTTTTTT. It encodes CASRDRGGGTGELFF.

This clone appeared once. The rearrangement uses TRBV19 and TRBJ1-5; no definite D call. Germline loops: CDR1 LNHDA, CDR2 SQIVND (reference sequence). V shed 7 bases and J shed 4 bases, with 14 bases lying between them. The CDR3 consists of 14 residues. The CDR3: CASNLRGLNQPQHF. DNA of the CDR3: TGTGCCAGTAATCTACGGGGTCTTAATCAGCCCCAGCATTTT.

The V call is TRBV3-1 (or the pseudogene TRBV3-2), the J call TRBJ2-2; 10 nucleotides align to TRBD2. This CDR3 has 15 amino acids. V lost 4 bases, J lost 1 base, and 0 bases stayed unmatched. The germline V gene has CDR1 LGHDT and CDR2 YNNKEL (reference sequence). The CDR3 spells CASSPSGRNTGELFF. The CDR3 bases are TGTGCCAGCAGCCCTAGCGGGAGGAACACCGGGGAGCTGTTTTTT.

The chain recombines TRBV12-2 with TRBJ2-5; the D call in the table, TRBD1, was not verified against the DNA. TRBV12-2 is noted as a pseudogene. There are 16 residues in the CDR3. The DNA for the CDR3 is TGTGCAAGTCGCTGTAGACAGGGGCATGAGCAAGAGACCCAGTACTTC. Its protein product is CASRCRQGHEQETQYF.

CDR3 nucleotide sequence: TGTGCCAGCAGTTATTGGTCCGGTGAGCAGTTCTTC. Protein product: CASSYWSGEQFF. The rearrangement joins TRBV6-5 to TRBJ2-1, with D hard to call. CDR1 is MNHEY, CDR2 SVGAGI, per germline. This CDR3 has 12 amino acids. V lost 3 bases and J 9 bases, leaving 9 bases between the germline ends.

This chain links TRBV19 with TRBJ1-1; D gene uncertain. This CDR3 is 12 amino acids long. Trimming took off 7 bases at V and 5 bases at J, with 11 bases between the two ends. Germline CDR1 reads LNHDA; CDR2 reads SQIVND (reference sequence). The CDR3: CASKKPPTEAFF. The CDR3 DNA sequence: TGTGCCAGTAAGAAGCCCCCGACTGAAGCTTTCTTT.

The CDR3 reads CASAIAGNPYNEQFF. CDR3 nucleotide sequence: TGTGCCAGCGCCATAGCGGGGAATCCCTACAATGAGCAGTTCTTC. The rearrangement links TRBV3-1 (or the pseudogene TRBV3-2) to TRBJ2-1, with 8 nucleotides matching TRBD2. The V and J ends lost 8 bases and 2 bases, in that order; junction bases with no gene match: 8. The CDR3 runs 15 residues. Per the germline V gene, CDR1 is LGHDT and CDR2 is YNNKEL (reference sequence).

The CDR3 nucleotides are TGTGCCAGCAGCTTGGCCGGGACAGTCTCTAATTCACCCCTCCACTTT. Its translation: CASSLAGTVSNSPLHF. The chain recombines TRBV7-9 with TRBJ1-6; 7 bases fit TRBD1. J lost 6 bases, V lost 3 bases, and 8 bases had no gene match. Germline values: CDR1 SEHNR, CDR2 FQNEAQ (reference sequence). This CDR3 spans 16 amino acids.

The V and J genes are TRBV3-1 (or the pseudogene TRBV3-2) and TRBJ1-1, with 7 bases that match TRBD1. J gave up 0 bases and V 3 bases, and 7 bases lay outside the gene matches. The CDR3 contains 16 residues. Per germline, CDR1 LGHDT and CDR2 YNNKEL (reference sequence). The CDR3, as DNA: TGTGCCAGCAGCCAGACGGGACAGCCGATGAACACTGAAGCTTTCTTT. This codes for CASSQTGQPMNTEAFF.

The V call is TRBV7-9, the J call TRBJ2-7; D is unclear. This CDR3 contains 12 residues. The V gene lost 1 base and the J gene lost 6 bases, with 7 bases spanning the gap. Germline V gene sequence: CDR1 SEHNR, CDR2 FQNEAQ (reference sequence). The chain's CDR3 is CASSLDHGEQYF. The CDR3 DNA sequence: TGTGCCAGCAGCTTAGACCACGGCGAGCAGTACTTC. The variable domain in full, with the rest retrieved from reference TRBV7-9 and TRBJ2-7, is DTGVSQNPRHKITKRGQNVTFRCDPISEHNRLYWYRQTLGQGPEFLTYFQNEAQLEKSRLLSDRFSAERPKGSFSTLEIQRTEQGDSAMYLCASSLDHGEQYFGPGTRLTVT.

This clone was seen once. The V call is TRBV29-1, the J call TRBJ2-5, with D perhaps TRBD1 (5 bases). Germline CDR1 reads SQVTM; CDR2 reads ANQGSEA. This CDR3 is built from 15 residues. V lost 5 bases to trimming and J lost 6 bases, with 22 bases between them. CDR3: CSVFSRSSPGQTQYF. CDR3 in DNA: TGCAGCGTTTTTTCTCGAAGCTCCCCAGGGCAGACCCAGTACTTC.

The chain employs TRBV27 and TRBJ1-6; possible D gene TRBD1, 5 bases. V was clipped by 5 bases and J by 9 bases, with 8 bases between them. Per germline, CDR1 MNHEY and CDR2 SMNVEV (reference sequence). The CDR3 has 12 residues. The CDR3 DNA reads TGTGCCAGCAGTACGGGACTTTCACCCCTCCACTTT. Translated, it gives CASSTGLSPLHF.

This rearrangement joins TRBV6-5 to TRBJ1-5, with TRBD1 as a possible D gene (6 bases). V lost 5 bases, J lost 3 bases, and 14 bases lay in between. The germline gives CDR1 MNHEY, CDR2 SVGAGI. The CDR3 totals 15 residues. This chain's CDR3 is CASSPPTGYNQPQHF. CDR3 in DNA: TGTGCCAGCAGTCCTCCTACAGGGTACAATCAGCCCCAGCATTTT.